This section outlines one T cell receptor beta chain sequence together with its context. The CDR3 is made up of 17 amino acids. Deletions cut 8 bases from V and 7 bases from J, with 27 bases between. Random-hexamer reverse transcription was applied to about 0.45 to 1 ug RNA. TCRdb itself ran the immunoSEQ multiplex PCR reads through MiXCR, one entry per CDR3 protein. The table lists fewer than 150,000 distinct CDR3 sequences, 90% to 95% of them singletons. The CD8+ and CD4+ T cells were negatively isolated, with the TEMRA cells enriched by FACS. The data derive from a study of CD8 T cells in Susac syndrome.

The clonotype originates from a human donor with multiple sclerosis. The V gene is TRBV12-3 or TRBV12-4, the J gene TRBJ1-5; weak D call: TRBD1 (5 bases). The sequenced sample was CD8+ T cells from PBMCs. The CDR3 sequence is CASPNREEEAGRQPQHF. Here the CDR3 DNA reads TGTGCCAGCCCTAATCGCGAGGAGGAGGCAGGGAGGCAGCCCCAGCATTTT.